These 5 T cell receptor beta chains were all obtained from the same sample, sequenced in a study of T cells after yellow fever vaccination. TCRdb reanalysed the 5' RACE reads using MiXCR and keeps one entry per CDR3 protein. The repertoire holds 100,000 to 150,000 distinct CDR3 sequences, with about 7.2% as singletons. The specimen comprised CD4+ T cells sorted from PBMCs, sampled about 49 days after the first yellow fever vaccination. Source of these receptors: a man between 18 and 29 years old who received the YFV17D yellow fever vaccine.

This clonotype was found many times. The rearrangement uses TRBV10-2 and TRBJ2-7; D gene ambiguous. Trimming took 7 bases from V and 0 from J, leaving 7 bases between them. In germline, CDR1 is WSHSY, CDR2 SAAADI. CDR3 length equals 12 residues. CDR3: CASKDGSYEQYF. DNA for the CDR3: TGCGCCAGCAAGGACGGCTCCTACGAGCAGTACTTC.

This clonotype was found many times. This chain connects TRBV5-1 to TRBJ2-2; TRBD2 matches 8 bases. The CDR3 has 16 residues. The germline gives CDR1 SGHRS, CDR2 YFSETQ. Losses at the gene ends were 0 bases for V and 5 bases for J; bases not matched to a gene: 6. The CDR3 region has the DNA TGCGCCAGCAGCTTGGCCAGCGGGGGTAGAACCGGGGAGCTGTTTTTT. Its protein is CASSLASGGRTGELFF. The whole variable domain, filled in from reference TRBV5-1 and TRBJ2-2, reads KAGVTQTPRYLIKTRGQQVTLSCSPISGHRSVSWYQQTPGQGLQFLFEYFSETQRNKGNFPGRFSGRQFSNSRSEMNVSTLELGDSALYLCASSLASGGRTGELFFGEGSRLTVL.

This clonotype appeared a few times. V and J are TRBV23-1 and TRBJ1-1; tentative D call: TRBD1 (5 bases). TRBV23-1 carries the ORF label, with uncertain function. The CDR3 covers 14 residues. V lost 4 bases, J lost 2 bases, and 11 bases lay in between. The CDR3 is CASSPGGYNTEAFF. The CDR3 coding sequence is TGCGCCAGCAGTCCTGGGGGGTACAACACTGAAGCTTTCTTT.

The chain links TRBV7-2 to TRBJ1-6; TRBD1 is a possible D gene (5 bases). V lost 5 bases to trimming and J lost 15 bases, with 20 bases between them. This CDR3 is 14 amino acids long. CDR1 SGHTA and CDR2 FQGNSA come from the germline V gene. The CDR3 region is CASSTRGRSGDLHF. For the CDR3, the DNA is TGTGCCAGCAGCACCCGGGGACGGTCCGGGGACCTCCACTTT.

This clonotype appeared many times. CDR3 loop: CASSLPGQRGQETQYF. The CDR3 DNA is TGTGCCAGCAGCTTACCCGGCCAGCGGGGACAAGAGACCCAGTACTTC. V is TRBV7-8 and J is TRBJ2-5; 7 nucleotides align to TRBD2. V was pared by 2 bases and J by 2 bases, with 8 bases of the junction left unmatched. CDR1 and CDR2 from the germline V gene are SGHVS and FQNEAQ. The CDR3 sequence is 16 residues long.